The 22 T cell receptor beta chains below all came from one sample that was sequenced in a study of cytomegalovirus exposure and HLA in healthy donors. PCR involved 60 Vbeta and 13 Jbeta primers. TCRdb keeps only in-frame clones here, not all; method: immunoSEQ multiplex PCR. The sample holds 150,000 to 200,000 clones, roughly 80% seen once. Specimen: PBMCs. These receptors all stem from a man in his late teens or twenties in good health and CMV-seronegative.

This clone was found a few times. The V gene is TRBV4-1, the J gene TRBJ1-1; TRBD1 is a possible D gene (5 bases). Trimming removed 1 base from V and 3 bases from J, with 12 bases in between. Germline V gives CDR1 MGHRA, CDR2 YSYEKL. CDR3 length equals 15 residues. The CDR3 coding sequence is TGCGCCAGCAGCCAAGCCTCAGGGTGGGACACTGAAGCTTTCTTT. The encoded protein is CASSQASGWDTEAFF.

CDR3 sequence (DNA): TGTGCCAGCAGCTCCGTGGCGGGGTCGACCTATGGCTACACCTTC. Residues: CASSSVAGSTYGYTF. The V call is TRBV27, the J call TRBJ1-2; no definite D call. Germline loops: CDR1 MNHEY, CDR2 SMNVEV (reference sequence). V gave up 6 bases and J gave up 4 bases, with 18 bases separating them. The CDR3 spans 15 residues.

The chain is built from TRBV19 and TRBJ2-2, with a possible D match to TRBD2 (7 bases). The V and J ends lost 3 bases and 5 bases respectively, with 13 bases between them. The CDR3 is 15 residues long. Germline V lookup: CDR1 LNHDA, CDR2 SQIVND (reference sequence). The chain's CDR3 is CASSIGLGGTGELFF. The CDR3 nucleotides are TGTGCCAGTAGTATTGGACTAGGGGGAACCGGGGAGCTGTTTTTT.

The V call is TRBV25-1, the J call TRBJ1-1, with 7 bases fitting TRBD1. V trimming: 8 bases; J trimming: 0 bases; junction bases outside the gene matches: 6. The CDR3 is made up of 14 amino acids. Germline V lookup: CDR1 MGHDK, CDR2 SYGVNS. The CDR3 DNA sequence: TGTGCCAGCGCGACAGGGAGCATGAACACTGAAGCTTTCTTT. Translated: CASATGSMNTEAFF.

This sequence joins TRBV7-2 and TRBJ2-5, with 7 bases aligning to TRBD2. The trim removed 7 bases at V and 5 bases at J, leaving 13 bases unmatched. The CDR3 has 15 residues. Germline CDR1 SGHTA, CDR2 FQGNSA. This chain's CDR3 is CASIFLSGPGETQYF. CDR3 nucleotide sequence: TGTGCCAGCATCTTCCTTAGCGGGCCGGGCGAGACCCAGTACTTC.

The chain combines TRBV7-9 with TRBJ1-1; weak D call: TRBD1 (6 bases). Per the germline V gene, CDR1 is SEHNR and CDR2 is FQNEAQ (reference sequence). V was cut by 3 bases and J by 9 bases, with 14 bases left in between. The CDR3 contains 13 residues. DNA of the CDR3: TGTGCCAGCAGCTTCCGGGACACAGAACAAGCTTTCTTT. It encodes CASSFRDTEQAFF.

The chain couples TRBV7-9 to TRBJ2-6, with D maybe TRBD1 (5 bases). The CDR3 extends over 16 amino acids. The V end lost 7 bases, the J end lost 3 bases, and 16 bases lay between the germline ends. Looked up from germline, CDR1 is SEHNR and CDR2 is FQNEAQ (reference sequence). CDR3 protein: CASIPLRGFGANVLTF. The CDR3 DNA is TGTGCCAGCATCCCCCTAAGGGGATTTGGGGCCAACGTCCTGACTTTC.

The genes are TRBV29-1 and TRBJ2-1; D is unresolved. Trimming removed 5 bases at V and 3 bases at J, with 5 bases between. The CDR3 length is 11 residues. Germline assignment: CDR1 SQVTM and CDR2 ANQGSEA. CDR3 loop: CSVNSYNEQFF. CDR3 DNA: TGCAGCGTTAACAGCTACAATGAGCAGTTCTTC.

The chain links TRBV7-3 to TRBJ2-3, with 7 bases matching TRBD2. The CDR3 length is 16 residues. The J segment lost 6 bases and the V segment lost 2 bases, leaving 11 bases of the junction unmatched. In germline, CDR1 is SGHTA, CDR2 FQGTGA. The DNA of the CDR3 is TGTGCCAGCAGCTTAGGCGGGAGTAGTTCATGGGATACGCAGTATTTT. This translates into CASSLGGSSSWDTQYF. Filled out from reference TRBV7-3 and TRBJ2-3, the complete variable domain reads GAGVSQTPSNKVTEKGKYVELRCDPISGHTALYWYRQSLGQGPEFLIYFQGTGAADDSGLPNDRFFAVRPEGSVSTLKIQRTERGDSAVYLCASSLGGSSSWDTQYFGPGTRLTVL.

The gene calls are TRBV7-3 and TRBJ1-2; weak D call: TRBD1 (6 bases). V was cut by 4 bases and J by 7 bases, with 10 bases left in between. The CDR3 covers 12 residues. CDR1 and CDR2 (germline): SGHTA, FQGTGA. This CDR3 reads CASSSSGAGYTF. CDR3 sequence (DNA): TGTGCCAGCAGCTCGTCAGGGGCTGGCTACACCTTC.

This clone was counted only a few times. This sequence joins TRBV2 and TRBJ2-7; 10 nucleotides match TRBD1. The CDR3 runs 14 residues. The V and J ends lost 4 bases and 6 bases, in that order; junction bases with no gene match: 6. The germline gives CDR1 SNHLY, CDR2 FYNNEI. The CDR3 bases are TGTGCCAGCAGTGGAGGGACAGGGGCGAGCGAGCAGTACTTC. It codes for CASSGGTGASEQYF.

This chain connects TRBV5-1 to TRBJ1-4; 7 bases are shared with TRBD1. The V segment lost 7 bases and the J segment 5 bases; nucleotides outside the gene matches: 8. This CDR3 contains 14 residues. The germline V gene encodes CDR1 SGHRS and CDR2 YFSETQ. CDR3 region: CASGEGQRNEKLFF. The CDR3 DNA reads as TGCGCCAGCGGTGAGGGACAGAGGAATGAAAAACTGTTTTTT.

This chain joins TRBV25-1 and TRBJ2-7; TRBD1 matches at 8 bases. This CDR3 has 15 amino acids. V was pared by 5 bases and J by 4 bases, with 10 bases of the junction left unmatched. The germline gives CDR1 MGHDK, CDR2 SYGVNS. This CDR3 is CASSSHGQGGYEQYF. Written as DNA, the CDR3 is TGTGCCAGCAGTTCCCACGGACAGGGTGGGTACGAGCAGTACTTC.

This sequence joins TRBV28 and TRBJ2-7; TRBD1 agrees at 7 bases. The CDR3 is 14 residues long. Germline V gene lookup returns CDR1 MDHEN and CDR2 SYDVKM. Losses at the gene ends were 6 bases for V and 9 bases for J; bases not matched to a gene: 14. Here the CDR3 reads CASRPPLGQSGQYF. The CDR3 DNA reads TGTGCCAGCAGGCCACCCCTGGGACAGAGTGGGCAGTACTTC.

The rearrangement links TRBV28 to TRBJ2-1; D is perhaps TRBD2 (5 bases). The CDR3 totals 13 residues. Per germline, CDR1 MDHEN and CDR2 SYDVKM. V dropped 2 bases and J dropped 9 bases, with 11 bases sitting between them. CDR3: CASSLVPRGEQFF. The CDR3, as DNA: TGTGCCAGCAGTTTAGTCCCCCGGGGTGAGCAGTTCTTC.

In the case of this clone: A junction boundary mismatches the germline segment, possibly from a read error. The gene calls are TRBV2 and TRBJ1-4, with 8 bases fitting TRBD1. The CDR3 totals 15 residues. Germline assignment: CDR1 SNHLY and CDR2 FYNNEI. The chain's CDR3 is CASSEAQGANEKLFF. CDR3 nucleotide sequence: TGTGCCAGCAGTGAAGCGCAGGGGGCAAATGAGAAACTGTTTTTT.

CDR3 amino acids: CATSRTGISYNEQFF. The DNA of the CDR3 is TGTGCCACCAGCAGGACAGGGATTTCCTACAATGAGCAGTTCTTC. The chain employs TRBV15 and TRBJ2-1, with 7 bases identical to TRBD1. Trimming at V came to 3 bases and at J to 1 base, leaving 3 bases not matched to a gene. CDR1 is LNHNV and CDR2 is YYDKDF in the germline V gene (reference sequence). The CDR3 is 15 amino acids.

A single count supports this clone. J is TRBJ2-1 and V is TRBV7-9; TRBD2 aligns across 13 bases. The CDR3 contains 15 residues. Trimming cost V 1 base and J 9 bases; bases outside gene matches: 3. Germline values: CDR1 SEHNR, CDR2 FQNEAQ (reference sequence). CDR3 loop: CASSLGTSGSTEQFF. The CDR3 DNA follows: TGTGCCAGCAGCTTAGGGACTAGCGGGAGTACTGAGCAGTTCTTC.

This clone turned up a few times. This chain links TRBV6-4 with TRBJ2-2; 8 bases are a match to TRBD2. Germline V gene data show CDR1 as MRHNA and CDR2 as SNTAGT. CDR3 length: 14 amino acids. V was clipped by 4 bases and J by 5 bases; unmatched bases: 3. CDR3 in amino acids: CASSAERGTGELFF. CDR3 coding DNA: TGTGCCAGCAGTGCTGAGCGGGGGACCGGGGAGCTGTTTTTT.

The table lists this clone with a few counts. The CDR3: CASRITRYSSYNEQFF. For the CDR3, the DNA is TGTGCCAGCAGAATAACCCGGTACAGCTCCTACAATGAGCAGTTCTTC. V gene TRBV27 combines with J gene TRBJ2-1; D unclear. The germline CDR1 and CDR2 sequences are MNHEY and SMNVEV (reference sequence). The CDR3 covers 16 residues. V gave up 6 bases and J gave up 0 bases, with 15 bases separating them.

CDR3 in DNA: TGTGCCAGCAGCGTTACGATCGCGGGGGGAGACAATGAGCAGTTCTTC. As protein: CASSVTIAGGDNEQFF. The chain couples TRBV9 to TRBJ2-1; the match to TRBD2 covers 8 bases. Germline assignment: CDR1 SGDLS and CDR2 YYNGEE. Trimming at V came to 2 bases and at J to 5 bases, leaving 9 bases not matched to a gene. The CDR3 contains 16 residues.

The CDR3 is CAAGDSTGNTIYF. The CDR3 DNA sequence: TGTGCCGCAGGGGACAGTACTGGAAACACCATATATTTT. The rearrangement links TRBV6-5 to TRBJ1-3, with 7 bases that match TRBD1. V gave up 11 bases and J gave up 2 bases; unmatched junction bases: 6. From germline, CDR1 is MNHEY and CDR2 SVGAGI. CDR3 length: 13 residues.